This TCR beta chain was found in a study of T cell responses to AZD1222 COVID-19 vaccine. Clones were read by immunoSEQ multiplex PCR, and TCRdb kept only the in-frame ones, dropping some. In the table there are some 120,000 clones, approximately 90% of which are singletons. The V segment lost 4 bases and the J segment 6 bases; nucleotides outside the gene matches: 10. In germline, CDR1 is SGHRS, CDR2 YFSETQ. There are 16 residues in the CDR3. V is TRBV5-1 and J is TRBJ2-7; 13 bases map to TRBD2. The clonotype was recovered from an adult in good health. The sample was peripheral blood, taken on day 0 of AZD1222 vaccination. CDR3 sequence (DNA): TGCGCCAGCAGCCCTGGGGGGGGACTAGCGGGAACCGAGCAGTACTTC. Translating gives CASSPGGGLAGTEQYF.